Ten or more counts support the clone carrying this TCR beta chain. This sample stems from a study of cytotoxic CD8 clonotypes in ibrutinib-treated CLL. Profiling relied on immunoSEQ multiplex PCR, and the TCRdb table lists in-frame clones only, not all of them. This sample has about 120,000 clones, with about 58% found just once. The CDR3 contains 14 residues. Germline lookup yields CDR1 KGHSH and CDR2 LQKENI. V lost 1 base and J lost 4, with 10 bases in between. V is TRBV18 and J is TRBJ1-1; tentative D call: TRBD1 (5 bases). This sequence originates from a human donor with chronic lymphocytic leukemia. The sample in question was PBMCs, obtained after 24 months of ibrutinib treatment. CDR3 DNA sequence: TGTGCCAGCTCACCACGTCTGGGGACCACTGAAGCTTTCTTT. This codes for CASSPRLGTTEAFF.